The source of this T cell receptor beta chain is a study of T-cell memory formation after mild COVID-19 (dated by TCRdb to about 2021). Looking at the study overall: TCR sequence clusters from the two donors were found to be largely donor specific. In two donors, T-cell clones that expanded and contracted after mild COVID-19 were followed by sequencing TCRalpha and TCRbeta repertoires longitudinally. Two young, previously healthy adult volunteers, one female and one male, were included in the cohort.

Results the study describes overall, beyond this receptor: Only a couple of mild cases were covered by the study, and larger cohorts that include severe cases with pre-infection samples were considered necessary. Contracting CD4+ clones appeared mostly in the CM and EM memory subsets, whereas CD8+ clones were enriched in EMRA. Balanced CD4/CD8 phenotypes were observed for clones contracting from day 15 to 85, whereas a bias towards CD4+ was observed for a second wave of clones expanding from day 15 to 37. The second-wave clones that peaked on day 37 were not confirmed to be SARS-CoV-2 specific. The detection of some responding clones in pre-infection memory suggests that pre-existing cross-reactive memory T cells joined the SARS-CoV-2 response.

V is pared back by 6 bases and J by 0 bases, with 18 bases lying between the germline termini. The cysteine opens and the phenylalanine closes a CDR3 of 16 amino acids. Only the CDR3 DNA is retained, 48 bases long and in frame from the first base. Per the germline V gene, MNHNS is the CDR1 and SASEGT is the CDR2. Ficoll-Paque density gradient centrifugation was the method used to isolate PBMCs. With regard to this clonotype: Its cognate antigen has yet to be identified. No much larger clone is present one base from it, and per-base qualities are unavailable.

Sequencing relied on an Illumina NovaSeq 6000. Using 5'RACE with constant-segment primers, TCRalpha and TCRbeta cDNA libraries were constructed, with sample barcodes and unique molecular identifiers added in the process. Trizol reagent was used to extract RNA from every sample. Library amplification was performed in two PCR steps, and a second sample barcode and Illumina TruSeq adapters were introduced in the second step. Sequencing of libraries was performed on an Illumina NovaSeq with 2 x 150 bp paired-end reads. Per the original workflow: With migec v1.2.7, reads were demultiplexed and then collapsed into UMI-guided consensus sequences. Using mixcr v2.1.11, the UMI consensuses were aligned to TRA and TRB V and J templates and assembled into clonotypes. A clonotype was counted as expanded or contracted only if both edgeR and NoisET called the change significant, with noise models trained on biological replicates. For edgeR calls, the thresholds were a false discovery rate-adjusted p below 0.01 and a log2 fold-change of 1. As an exploratory analysis of dynamics, max-normalized trajectories of the 1000 most abundant clonotypes were examined with PCA combined with hierarchical clustering. The CD4 or CD8 phenotype of responding clones was assigned using the separately sequenced CD4+ and CD8+ repertoires. Using fastp trimming at Q25 and MiXCR clonotype assembly, TCRdb reanalyzed the public sequencing data and kept in-frame beta chains. For every CDR3 protein sequence, its rows merge into one entry that carries the most common genes and DNA. TCRdb's processing, not the authors', yielded these V and J calls. This sample lists a few hundred thousand distinct CDR3 sequences; 20% to 30% were detected once. The ten most abundant clones make up around 8.1% of the sample.

This sequence originates from an adult woman who had mild COVID-19 (a few samples of this study predate the infection). The sample titles of this study are shuffled in the database, so cell type and time point are left out; the donor was told from shared clones. Sequenced input: PBMCs or a T cell subset sorted from them (not recorded which). The receptor chain draws on TRBV6-1 and TRBJ2-7; the D gene is perhaps TRBD1, on 6 matching bases. The CDR3 reads as follows: CASSEKTGHSSYEQYF. The bases are TGTGCCAGCAGCGAAAAGACAGGTCACAGCTCCTACGAGCAGTACTTC.